Included here is one T cell receptor beta chain sequence, with context. The antigen it recognizes is unknown. Base qualities are missing; no much larger clone stands one base away. The library was generated by the immunoSEQ multiplex PCR assay. For the multiplex PCR, a mixture combining 60 forward primers for TCR Vbeta segments and 13 reverse primers for TCR Jbeta segments was used. The CDR3 region of rearranged TCR beta genes was amplified from genomic DNA by a multiplex PCR assay. On the Illumina HiSeq System, the amplified TCR beta libraries were sequenced as 87-base-pair reads. From the authors' description of their analysis: Across the roughly 670 repertoires, a later analysis counted about 81 million unique TCR beta chains, around 11 million of which were shared by at least two donors. To remove PCR and sequencing errors, raw reads were error-corrected and collapsed into unique sequences using a nearest-neighbor algorithm that merged closely related sequences. To assign V, D and J gene segments, CDR3 sequences were aligned to IMGT reference sequences. For a sequence to be retained, a match of at least six nucleotides to both a V gene segment and a J gene segment was required. Rearrangements were called productive when the CDR3 lacked stop codons and stayed in frame with V and J; all others were non-productive. CDR3 was defined by IMGT convention, running from the second conserved V-encoded cysteine to the conserved J-encoded phenylalanine. The earlier analysis of about 570 of the donors excluded any sequence lacking an unambiguous match to a single V gene segment. An earlier analysis of 500 to 700 of the donors classified V segments as functional when productive rearrangements were above 56.7% and as segregating when the standard deviation between donors was above 5%. A statistical classification framework was built to diagnose cytomegalovirus status from the catalog of TCR beta chain sequences. A later analysis assigned V and J genes by comparing TCR nucleotide sequences with IMGT/GENE-DB human TR gene sequences. The TCRdist pipeline was used in a later analysis to assign CDR3 sequences and most-parsimonious VDJ recombination scenarios. A later analysis defined each TCR beta chain by its CDR3 amino acid sequence plus V-gene family, and excluded reads lacking a unique V-gene family. As a way to deal with suspected cross-contamination and a sequencing artifact, a later analysis dropped roughly 620 nucleotide sequences that were highly shared and had low generation probability. A later analysis calculated a clonal expansion index for each public chain from normalized within-repertoire ranks of inferred template counts. In a later analysis, generation probabilities were computed using a VDJ recombination model fitted to out-of-frame rearrangements, and the results were checked against IGoR. A later analysis scored TCR-TCR, TCR-HLA and TCR-CMV co-occurrence with hypergeometric tests, applying a repertoire-size bias correction to TCR pairs. In a later analysis, false discovery rates were estimated by permuting HLA or CMV assignments 20 times. In a later analysis, co-occurring TCRs were grouped with DBSCAN, and TCRdist sequence similarity was added when clustering was performed within HLA-allele-positive subsets. Co-occurrence clustering excluded repertoires with fewer than 30,000 or more than 120,000 public chains, plus five with anomalous nucleotide sharing. TCRdb carries this immuneACCESS record with in-frame sequences only. Its versions omit some clonotypes, under half of them owing to an unresolved V gene in the studies checked, with the rest unexplained. The V and J calls and clone size come from that table; D and trimming were worked out from the DNA. The table for this sample lists 240,000 or so clones; roughly 80% of them were counted only once. The top ten clonotypes cover around 5% of the sample.

As encoded in the germline V gene, CDR1 is SGHRS while CDR2 is YFSETQ. CDR3 length: 15 amino acids, cysteine to phenylalanine. Of all the DNA, just the CDR3 is kept, 45 bases in frame from base 1. Trimming accounts for 2 bases at V and 7 bases at J, while the number of junction bases matched to no gene is 4. The sample is drawn from a study of cytomegalovirus exposure and HLA in healthy donors (dated by TCRdb to the late 2010s). Turning to the overall study: In an earlier analysis of approximately 640 of the donors, less than 350 Gb of sequence data and approximately 120 million unique TCR beta sequences from about 180 million T cells were reported. A separate validation cohort of roughly 130 different subjects was used in addition to the 666-subject first cohort. Rather than drawing on any new phenotypic data, the later analysis identified candidate immune exposures from TCR beta sequences and the way those sequences occurred across donors. All discovery cohort repertoires had been generated using a single sequencing platform. Roughly 5 DR-DQ haplotypes were handled as single units for association and clustering because linkage in the cohort was strong. To decide whether each TCR beta V gene segment behaved as functional or pseudogenic, an earlier analysis of some 600 of the donors relied on high-throughput TCR beta sequencing. The number of typed donors differed by locus: roughly 629-640 for A, B, C, DRB1 and DQB1; 500 to 550 for DQA1; fewer than 610 for DPA1; and some 450 for DPB1. Donor age, sex, ethnicity and CMV serostatus were compiled together with the repertoire data. About 320 gigabases of sequencing data and 80 million or so unique TCR sequences were included in an early release covering under 650 HLA-typed donors. Genome-wide SNP genotypes for about 60% of the 666 donors were used in a later genetic analysis, which treated that subset as a discovery cohort. The study combined high-throughput TCR immunosequencing, statistical association of individual TCRs with disease status, and machine learning to predict cytomegalovirus infection status. Among almost 400 genotyped donors of the cohort, an average of approximately 250,000 unique TCR beta nucleotide sequences were sequenced per donor, around 18% of them non-productive. The study used immunosequencing to profile the T cell repertoires of approximately 640 subjects and linked those repertoires to cytomegalovirus serostatus. Of the 398 genotyped donors, approximately 80% fell in the genetic ancestry cluster associated with self-reported Caucasian donors. Both class I and class II loci were covered by HLA typing, at four-digit resolution. The study was designed to test whether signatures of past pathogen exposure could be identified by cataloging public T cell receptors. To study patterns of TCR occurrence, a later analysis re-analyzed previously published TCR beta repertoires from several hundred donors and added high-resolution HLA genotyping.

The cohort consisted of 600 or so healthy bone marrow donors. All cohort members were sampled while nominally healthy, although unrecorded immune exposures were likely present. The donor tested CMV seropositive and was one of the 289 seropositive cohort members. Every donor gave a peripheral blood sample, and the peripheral blood mononuclear cells from that sample were used for TCR beta sequencing. The Qiagen DNeasy Blood Extraction Kit was used to extract genomic DNA from the blood cell samples. The paper's findings and limits, for the study overall: In a later analysis, around 15,000 TCR beta sequences were associated with specific HLA alleles at a false discovery rate of 0.05. According to a later analysis, TCR association rates differed among HLA loci, with DRB1 alleles showing the most associated TCRs and HLA-C alleles showing the fewest. In vitro tests confirmed that a few of the cytomegalovirus-associated TCR beta chains recognize cytomegalovirus antigens. A further reported finding was that TCR beta sequences accurately predicted the HLA-A and HLA-B alleles for most subjects in the first cohort. The earlier analysis of about 600 of the donors excluded some 16 rarely observed V segments, including chromosome 9 orphons, because counts were too low. In both the original and validation cohorts, the classifier was reported to diagnose cytomegalovirus status with high specificity and sensitivity. A total of fewer than 200 TCR beta chains were listed by the study as associated with cytomegalovirus. When HLA alleles, especially DR and DQ, strongly co-occurred, attributing TCR associations to individual alleles was difficult. Compared with equally common non-associated chains, HLA-associated TCR beta chains in a later analysis were more clonally expanded and had lower generation probabilities. Several of the top co-occurrence clusters appeared to be linked to parvovirus B19, influenza, CMV and Epstein-Barr virus, according to a later analysis. Roughly uniform sequencing depth across donors was assumed in presence/absence analyses, although this assumption may not hold. While some public TCRs were present in many individuals, most TCR sequences turned up only very rarely across donors. A later analysis found that most CMV-associated TCR beta chains appeared HLA-restricted, with HLA associations seemingly driven largely by CMV exposure. The cohort was sequenced for TCR beta chains only, and without alpha or paired-chain data the features that could be detected were limited. A cluster of highly shared sequence variants was judged likely to represent a technical artifact of the sequencing pipeline. An earlier analysis of approximately 600 of the donors showed that most TCR beta V segments appeared in productive rearrangements either about 87% or about 30% of the time, which broadly matched IMGT annotations. Correlated functional status among segregating V segments might be attributable to linkage disequilibrium, but an unknown experimental factor could not be ruled out. The authors suggested that the approach could potentially be extended to other disease states and immunological phenotypes. V-gene and J-gene trimming of TCR beta chains was associated with a missense DCLRE1C variant in a later genetic analysis, and the association was replicated in an independent cohort. HLA typing was unavailable for some donors at each locus, so association tests used only the typed subset. For the cohort, immune exposure information was limited to CMV serostatus. Because the 87-base-pair reads could not distinguish some IMGT-functional V segments, including TRBV6-2 and TRBV6-3, those segments were excluded. In a later genetic analysis, fewer N-insertions in productive TCRs were reported among donors in an Asian-associated ancestry cluster than the roughly 700-donor mean.

The chain uses TRBV5-1 and TRBJ2-1, and 12 junction bases match TRBD2. Material: PBMCs. The TCR sequence derives from a woman aged 40 to 50 in good health and CMV-seropositive. DNA sequence: TGCGCCAGCAGCTTACTAGCGGGAGGTCCAAATGAGCAGTTCTTC. It codes for CASSLLAGGPNEQFF.